This TCR beta chain is from a study of blood T cells in healthy people across ages. Study-wide context: T cells yielded about one barcoded beta molecule per two cells through template switching.

The CDR3 is 15 amino acids. V was trimmed by 5 bases and J by 4 bases, leaving 18 bases between them. Germline CDR1 is SGHRS and CDR2 is YFSETQ. Together with a sample-barcoded 5' primer, a J-beta primer mix was included in a second PCR lasting about 6 to 12 cycles. Each cDNA molecule was tagged by a template-switch adaptor with 12 random nucleotides. A minimum of 3 million CDR3-containing paired-end reads was obtained for each sample. TCRdb re-called the 5' RACE reads with MiXCR, one entry per CDR3 protein. This table has approximately 1,100,000 distinct CDR3 sequences, more than 35% appearing once. This clonotype originated in a woman aged 60-75 years in good health. V gene TRBV5-1 combines with J gene TRBJ1-2, with D hard to call. Sequencing was carried out using blood. The CDR3 reads CASSPGREHSYGYTF. The CDR3 DNA reads as TGCGCCAGCAGTCCCGGCCGGGAGCACAGCTATGGCTACACCTTC.